What follows are 18 T cell receptor beta chains derived from one specimen sequenced in a study of metastatic and nonmetastatic thyroid tumors. Every patient was untreated before thyroid surgery. MiXCR reprocessed the PCR reads for TCRdb. This table has under 30,000 clones, around 15% appearing once. The material sequenced was blood. These receptors all stem from a male donor with papillary thyroid cancer or a benign thyroid nodule (not recorded which). Some clones in this sample may be carry-over from other donors' samples.

This clone was recorded a few times. V and J are TRBV28 and TRBJ2-1; D unresolved. This CDR3 contains 13 residues. CDR1 and CDR2 (germline): MDHEN, SYDVKM. Trimming shortened V by 4 bases and J by 8 bases, and 12 bases separated the two germline ends. CDR3 in DNA: TGTGCCAGCAGTTCCTCTATGGGTGATGAGCAGTTCTTC. The encoded protein is CASSSSMGDEQFF.

This clone has at least ten counts. The rearrangement links TRBV2 to TRBJ1-5; D may be TRBD1 (5 bases). Germline assignment: CDR1 SNHLY and CDR2 FYNNEI. There are 15 residues in the CDR3. The ends were cut back, 1 base at V and 6 bases at J, with 13 bases in the middle. CDR3 sequence reads: CASSEGGGGSQPQHF. The DNA of the CDR3 is TGTGCCAGCAGTGAAGGGGGGGGAGGATCTCAGCCCCAGCATTTT.

Ten or more counts support this clone. The J gene is TRBJ2-7, the V gene TRBV19, with a weak D call TRBD2 (5 bases). This CDR3 contains 15 residues. The V and J ends lost 6 bases and 2 bases respectively, with 17 bases between them. Germline CDR1 is LNHDA and CDR2 is SQIVND (reference sequence). This CDR3 reads CASSLAAADTYEQYF. The CDR3 DNA sequence: TGTGCCAGTAGCCTAGCAGCCGCCGATACCTACGAGCAGTACTTC.

As concerns this clone: One end of the junction does not line up with germline, which may come from a read error. The chain employs TRBV30 and TRBJ1-2; D is unresolved. Germline lookup yields CDR1 GTSNPN and CDR2 SVGIG (reference sequence). This CDR3 comprises 12 residues. The CDR3 sequence: CALSHAAYGYTF. The CDR3 DNA reads TGTGCCTTGAGTCATGCCGCCTATGGCTACACCTTC.

The CDR3: CASSTAGSAWGYTF. The CDR3 DNA reads as TGTGCCAGCAGCACGGCAGGGAGCGCATGGGGCTACACCTTC. The V call is TRBV27, the J call TRBJ1-2; maybe TRBD1 (5 bases). CDR1 and CDR2 (germline): MNHEY, SMNVEV (reference sequence). V dropped 6 bases and J dropped 8 bases, with 19 bases sitting between them. The CDR3 contains 14 residues.

In this sample, this clone turned up many times. The chain combines TRBV11-3 with TRBJ2-7, with a weak D call TRBD1 (6 bases). The V end was cut by 7 bases, the J end by 2 bases, with 15 bases between. Germline lookup yields CDR1 SGHNT and CDR2 YENEEA. The CDR3 extends over 14 amino acids. The CDR3 region is CASNSDRSPYEQYF. Here the CDR3 DNA reads TGTGCCAGCAACTCCGACAGGAGCCCCTACGAGCAGTACTTC.

This clone showed up many times. The chain combines TRBV12-3 or TRBV12-4 with TRBJ1-1; D gene unclear. Trimming stripped 7 bases from V and 2 bases from J, with 8 bases between. The length of the CDR3 is 12 residues. CDR3 protein: CASTPSNTEAFF. CDR3 bases: TGTGCCAGCACCCCGAGTAACACTGAAGCTTTCTTT.

This clone was detected ten times or more. This chain links TRBV4-1 with TRBJ2-2; 7 bases fit TRBD2. The germline CDR1 and CDR2 sequences are MGHRA and YSYEKL. The CDR3 runs 15 residues. Trimming cost V 1 base and J 15 bases; bases outside gene matches: 14. Here the CDR3 reads CASSQGGASGGPVFF. The CDR3 bases are TGCGCCAGCAGCCAAGGGGGTGCTAGCGGAGGGCCGGTGTTTTTT.

On this clone: Relative to the germline gene, one junction end is altered; a read error may explain this. The chain uses TRBV3-1 and TRBJ2-7; D remains unclear. Germline lookup yields CDR1 LGHDT and CDR2 YNNKEL (reference sequence). The CDR3 spans 12 residues. CDR3 protein: CVSSHTLYEQYF. DNA of the CDR3: TGTGTCAGCAGCCATACCCTTTACGAGCAGTACTTC.

This clone occurred many times. This rearrangement joins TRBV29-1 to TRBJ2-5, with D tentatively TRBD1 or TRBD2 (5 bases each). Looked up from germline, CDR1 is SQVTM and CDR2 is ANQGSEA. The CDR3 loop spans 13 amino acids. The V and J ends lost 5 bases and 2 bases respectively, with 12 bases between them. The CDR3 nucleotides are TGCAGCGTTAAAGGGGCGGGTCAAGAGACCCAGTACTTC. It translates to CSVKGAGQETQYF. Full variable domain (outside the CDR3, taken from reference TRBV29-1 and TRBJ2-5): SAVISQKPSRDICQRGTSLTIQCQVDSQVTMMFWYRQQPGQSLTLIATANQGSEATYESGFVIDKFPISRPNLTFSTLTVSNMSPEDSSIYLCSVKGAGQETQYFGPGTRLLVL.

In this sample, this clone turned up many times. The chain joins TRBV12-3 or TRBV12-4 to TRBJ2-7, with 9 bases lining up with TRBD1. After removal of 6 bases from V and 4 bases from J, the junction contained 10 bases not matched to a gene. This CDR3 is built from 15 residues. In nucleotides, the CDR3 is TGTGCCAGCAGACCCTCCGGGACAGGGTTTTACGAGCAGTACTTC. Translation gives CASRPSGTGFYEQYF.

This clone has a count of ten or more. J is TRBJ2-3 and V is TRBV7-2; TRBD2 matches 9 bases. CDR1 is SGHTA, CDR2 FQGNSA, per germline. J was trimmed by 2 bases and V by 3 bases; bases with no gene match: 3. The CDR3 loop spans 15 amino acids. DNA of the CDR3: TGTGCCAGCAGCTTTAGCGGGGGCCCCACAGATACGCAGTATTTT. Protein sequence: CASSFSGGPTDTQYF.

The chain employs TRBV20-1 and TRBJ1-2; 7 bases are shared with TRBD1. The length of the CDR3 is 16 residues. CDR1 is DFQATT and CDR2 is SNEGSKA in the germline V gene (reference sequence). With 6 bases clipped from V and 0 bases from J, the junction kept 13 bases outside the gene matches. The CDR3 DNA sequence: TGCAGTGCCCCGCTTCAGCAGGGGGGTACTAACTATGGCTACACCTTC. It specifies CSAPLQQGGTNYGYTF.

This clone has at least ten counts. The gene calls are TRBV6-1 and TRBJ1-5; D gene uncertain. The germline V and J ends were trimmed by 0 bases and 2 bases, with 8 bases remaining between them. CDR1 and CDR2 (germline): MNHNS, SASEGT. CDR3 size: 15 residues. Written as DNA, the CDR3 is TGTGCCAGCAGTGAAGCAGCCGGGGGCAATCAGCCCCAGCATTTT. It yields the protein CASSEAAGGNQPQHF.

The J gene is TRBJ1-5, the V gene TRBV5-1, with TRBD1 matching over 8 bases. Looked up from germline, CDR1 is SGHRS and CDR2 is YFSETQ. The length of the CDR3 is 16 residues. Unmatched junction bases numbered 7, after V lost 0 bases and J lost 5 bases. The chain's CDR3 is CASSLGRGRCDQPQHF. CDR3 bases: TGCGCCAGCAGCTTGGGCAGGGGGCGTTGCGATCAGCCCCAGCATTTT.

There are many counts of this clone. The chain couples TRBV7-9 to TRBJ2-4; D gene unclear. Germline V gene data show CDR1 as SEHNR and CDR2 as FQNEAQ (reference sequence). The V end lost 3 bases, the J end lost 0 bases, and 9 bases lay between the germline ends. This CDR3 is 15 amino acids long. CDR3: CASSFSEIAKNIQYF. The CDR3 DNA reads as TGTGCCAGCAGCTTTTCAGAAATAGCCAAAAACATTCAGTACTTC.

The rearrangement joins TRBV6-2 or TRBV6-3 to TRBJ2-7; TRBD2 might be the D (5 bases). Germline CDR1 MNHEY, CDR2 SVGEGT. The CDR3 runs 14 residues. V lost 5 bases and J lost 2, with 13 bases in between. For the CDR3, the DNA is TGTGCCAGCAGTCCGCCGAGGGCTCCCTACGAGCAGTACTTC. It encodes CASSPPRAPYEQYF.

The rearrangement links TRBV28 to TRBJ2-5; TRBD1 might be the D (6 bases). From germline, CDR1 is MDHEN and CDR2 SYDVKM. CDR3 size: 16 residues. V dropped 7 bases and J dropped 5 bases, with 23 bases sitting between them. The CDR3 bases are TGTGCCAGCATCCCGCCGGGCAGGGGCCTAGGGGAGACCCAGTACTTC. Amino acids: CASIPPGRGLGETQYF.